This TCR beta chain was identified in a study of blood T cell repertoires in COVID-19. Across the whole study: COVID-19 samples collected from the United States, Italy and Spain covered acute and convalescent phases.

This clone appeared once. CDR3 length: 15 residues. The V gene end was trimmed by 3 bases and the J gene end by 6 bases; junction bases not matched to a gene: 6. Per the germline V gene, CDR1 is LNHDA and CDR2 is SQIVND (reference sequence). Across under 25 US areas, participants ranged in age from roughly 18 to 95 years. Participants were placed into cohorts based on the clinical history they reported. The method was immunoSEQ multiplex PCR; TCRdb's version includes in-frame clones alone and lacks a portion of them. This sample has around 140,000 clones, with just under 85% found just once. Sequencing used PBMCs or T cells enriched from blood (not recorded which). This receptor was identified in a woman aged 50 to 65 with acute COVID-19. This sequence joins TRBV19 and TRBJ1-5; the match to TRBD1 covers 9 bases. The CDR3 sequence: CASSILQGASQPQHF. The CDR3, as DNA: TGTGCCAGTAGTATCTTACAGGGGGCTAGTCAGCCCCAGCATTTT.